This T cell receptor beta chain was documented in a study of T cells after yellow fever vaccination. Whole-study context: SMART-Seq v4 Ultra Low Input served to prepare low-cell-number fractions. Study-wide points: Clones from primary vaccination mostly reappeared after the booster (96% CD4, about 88% CD8).

This clonotype was counted many times. The antigen remains unidentified. TCRdb itself ran the 5' RACE reads through MiXCR, one entry per CDR3 protein. The sample contains 240,000 or so distinct CDR3 sequences, 6% to 7.5% of which appear only once. The source material was CD4+ T cells sorted from PBMCs, sampled 15 days after the yellow fever booster vaccination. This receptor was taken from a man aged 30 to 45 who received the YFV17D yellow fever vaccine.

CDR3 nucleotide sequence: TGCGCCAGCAGCTTGGAAGGACAGAAAGAGACCCAGTACTTC. Translated: CASSLEGQKETQYF. This chain joins TRBV5-1 and TRBJ2-5, with D perhaps TRBD1 (6 bases). Germline V gene sequence: CDR1 SGHRS, CDR2 YFSETQ. The ends were cut back, 0 bases at V and 3 bases at J, with 9 bases in the middle. The CDR3 totals 14 residues.